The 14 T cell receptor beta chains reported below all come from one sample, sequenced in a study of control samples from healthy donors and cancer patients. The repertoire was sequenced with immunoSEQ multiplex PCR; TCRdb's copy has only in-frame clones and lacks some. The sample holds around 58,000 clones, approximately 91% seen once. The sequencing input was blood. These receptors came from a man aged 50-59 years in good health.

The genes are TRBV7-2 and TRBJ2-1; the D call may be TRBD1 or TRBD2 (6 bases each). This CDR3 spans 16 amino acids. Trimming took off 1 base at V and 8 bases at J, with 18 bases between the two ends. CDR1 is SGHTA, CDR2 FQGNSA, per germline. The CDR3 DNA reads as TGTGCCAGCAGCTTAGTCCGACTAGTGGAGGGGGATGAGCAGTTCTTC. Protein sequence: CASSLVRLVEGDEQFF.

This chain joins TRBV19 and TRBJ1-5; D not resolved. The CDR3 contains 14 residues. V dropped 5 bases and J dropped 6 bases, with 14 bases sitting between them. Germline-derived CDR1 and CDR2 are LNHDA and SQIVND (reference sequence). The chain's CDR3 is CASSHREPSQPQHF. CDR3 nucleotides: TGTGCCAGTAGTCACCGGGAGCCCAGTCAGCCCCAGCATTTT.

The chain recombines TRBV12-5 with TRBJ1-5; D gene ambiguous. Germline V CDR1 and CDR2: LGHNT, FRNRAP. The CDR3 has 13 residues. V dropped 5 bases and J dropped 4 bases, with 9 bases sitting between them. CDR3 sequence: CASGRGANQPQHF. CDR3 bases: TGTGCTAGTGGTCGAGGAGCGAATCAGCCCCAGCATTTT.

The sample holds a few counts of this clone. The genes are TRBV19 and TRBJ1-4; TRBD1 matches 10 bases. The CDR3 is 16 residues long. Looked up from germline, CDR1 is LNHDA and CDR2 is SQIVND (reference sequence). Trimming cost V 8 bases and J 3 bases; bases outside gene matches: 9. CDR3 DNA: TGTGCCAGTCGGGTCCCGGGACAGGGGTCTAATGAAAAACTGTTTTTT. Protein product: CASRVPGQGSNEKLFF. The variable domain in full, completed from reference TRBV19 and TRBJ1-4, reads DGGITQSPKYLFRKEGQNVTLSCEQNLNHDAMYWYRQDPGQGLRLIYYSQIVNDFQKGDIAEGYSVSREKKESFPLTVTSAQKNPTAFYLCASRVPGQGSNEKLFFGSGTQLSVL.

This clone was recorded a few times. CDR3 nucleotides: TGTGCCAGCAGCTTGGCCGGGGGCCAGGGTGATGAAAAACTGTTTTTT. Translation gives CASSLAGGQGDEKLFF. This rearrangement joins TRBV5-4 to TRBJ1-4, with D possibly being TRBD1 (6 bases). Germline-derived CDR1 and CDR2 are SGHNT and YYREEE (reference sequence). The CDR3 runs to 16 residues. Trimming left V 0 bases short and J 6 bases short, with 15 bases between. Supplemented by reference TRBV5-4 and TRBJ1-4, the full variable domain reads ETGVTQSPTHLIKTRGQQVTLRCSSQSGHNTVSWYQQALGQGPQFIFQYYREEENGRGNFPPRFSGLQFPNYSSELNVNALELDDSALYLCASSLAGGQGDEKLFFGSGTQLSVL.

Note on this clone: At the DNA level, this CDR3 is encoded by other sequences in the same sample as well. The CDR3 region is CSVAGVGEKLFF. CDR3 DNA: TGCAGCGTTGCCGGAGTTGGTGAAAAACTGTTTTTT. The gene calls are TRBV29-1 and TRBJ1-4, with D unclear. The CDR3 is made up of 12 amino acids. V was cut by 4 bases and J by 7 bases, with 10 bases left in between. Germline V gene sequence: CDR1 SQVTM, CDR2 ANQGSEA.

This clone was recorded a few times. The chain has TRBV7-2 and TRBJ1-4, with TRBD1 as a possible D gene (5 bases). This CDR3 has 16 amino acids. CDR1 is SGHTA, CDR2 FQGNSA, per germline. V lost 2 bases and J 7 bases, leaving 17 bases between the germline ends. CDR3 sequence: CASSLRGTGGGEKLFF. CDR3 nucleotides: TGTGCCAGCAGCTTACGAGGAACCGGGGGGGGTGAAAAACTGTTTTTT. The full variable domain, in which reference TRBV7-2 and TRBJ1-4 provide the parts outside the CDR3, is GAGVSQSPSNKVTEKGKDVELRCDPISGHTALYWYRQSLGQGLEFLIYFQGNSAPDKSGLPSDRFSAERTGGSVSTLTIQRTQQEDSAVYLCASSLRGTGGGEKLFFGSGTQLSVL.

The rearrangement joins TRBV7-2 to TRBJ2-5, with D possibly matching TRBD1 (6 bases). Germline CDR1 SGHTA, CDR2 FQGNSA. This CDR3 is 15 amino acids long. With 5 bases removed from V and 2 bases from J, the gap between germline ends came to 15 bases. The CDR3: CASSLSGRGQETQYF. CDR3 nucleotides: TGTGCCAGCAGCCTCTCAGGCAGGGGACAAGAGACCCAGTACTTC. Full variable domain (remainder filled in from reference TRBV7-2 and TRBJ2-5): GAGVSQSPSNKVTEKGKDVELRCDPISGHTALYWYRQSLGQGLEFLIYFQGNSAPDKSGLPSDRFSAERTGGSVSTLTIQRTQQEDSAVYLCASSLSGRGQETQYFGPGTRLLVL.

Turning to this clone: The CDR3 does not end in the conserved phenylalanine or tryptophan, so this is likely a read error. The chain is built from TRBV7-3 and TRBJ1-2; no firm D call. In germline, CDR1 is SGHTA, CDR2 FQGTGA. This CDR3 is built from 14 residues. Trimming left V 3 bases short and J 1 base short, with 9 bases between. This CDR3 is CASSLNGLNYGYTL. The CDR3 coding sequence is TGTGCCAGCAGCTTGAACGGACTTAACTATGGCTACACCCTC.

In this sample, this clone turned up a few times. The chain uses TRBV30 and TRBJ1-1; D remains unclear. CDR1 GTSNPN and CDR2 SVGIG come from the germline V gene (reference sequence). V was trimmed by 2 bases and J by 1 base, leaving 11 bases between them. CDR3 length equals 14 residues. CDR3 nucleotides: TGTGCCTGGAGTTTGGGGTTTGGGAACACTGAAGCTTTCTTT. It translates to CAWSLGFGNTEAFF. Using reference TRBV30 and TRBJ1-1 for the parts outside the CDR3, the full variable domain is SQTIHQWPATLVQPVGSPLSLECTVEGTSNPNLYWYRQAAGRGLQLLFYSVGIGQISSEVPQNLSASRPQDRQFILSSKKLLLSDSGFYLCAWSLGFGNTEAFFGQGTRLTVV.

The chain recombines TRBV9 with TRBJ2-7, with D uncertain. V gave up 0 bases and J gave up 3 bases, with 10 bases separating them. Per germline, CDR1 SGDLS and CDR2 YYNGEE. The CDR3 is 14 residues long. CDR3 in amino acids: CASSVVAGNYEQYF. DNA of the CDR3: TGTGCCAGCAGCGTAGTGGCAGGCAACTACGAGCAGTACTTC.

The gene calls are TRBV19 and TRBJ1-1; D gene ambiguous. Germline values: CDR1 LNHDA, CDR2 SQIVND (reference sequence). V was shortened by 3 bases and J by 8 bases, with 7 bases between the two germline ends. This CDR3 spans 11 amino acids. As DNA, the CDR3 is TGTGCCAGTAGTATGTCGCGAGAAGCTTTCTTT. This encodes CASSMSREAFF.

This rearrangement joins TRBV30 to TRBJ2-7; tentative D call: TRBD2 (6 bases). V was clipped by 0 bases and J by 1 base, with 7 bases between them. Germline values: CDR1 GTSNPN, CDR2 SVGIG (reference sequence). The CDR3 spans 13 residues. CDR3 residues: CAWSVGGSYEQYF. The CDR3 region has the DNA TGTGCCTGGAGTGTGGGGGGATCCTACGAGCAGTACTTC.

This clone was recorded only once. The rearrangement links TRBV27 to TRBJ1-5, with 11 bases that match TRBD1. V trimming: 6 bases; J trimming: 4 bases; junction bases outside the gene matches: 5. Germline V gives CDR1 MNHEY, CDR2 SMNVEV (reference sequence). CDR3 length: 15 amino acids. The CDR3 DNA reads TGTGCCAGCAGGCCAGGGACAGGGGGTAATCAGCCCCAGCATTTT. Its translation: CASRPGTGGNQPQHF.